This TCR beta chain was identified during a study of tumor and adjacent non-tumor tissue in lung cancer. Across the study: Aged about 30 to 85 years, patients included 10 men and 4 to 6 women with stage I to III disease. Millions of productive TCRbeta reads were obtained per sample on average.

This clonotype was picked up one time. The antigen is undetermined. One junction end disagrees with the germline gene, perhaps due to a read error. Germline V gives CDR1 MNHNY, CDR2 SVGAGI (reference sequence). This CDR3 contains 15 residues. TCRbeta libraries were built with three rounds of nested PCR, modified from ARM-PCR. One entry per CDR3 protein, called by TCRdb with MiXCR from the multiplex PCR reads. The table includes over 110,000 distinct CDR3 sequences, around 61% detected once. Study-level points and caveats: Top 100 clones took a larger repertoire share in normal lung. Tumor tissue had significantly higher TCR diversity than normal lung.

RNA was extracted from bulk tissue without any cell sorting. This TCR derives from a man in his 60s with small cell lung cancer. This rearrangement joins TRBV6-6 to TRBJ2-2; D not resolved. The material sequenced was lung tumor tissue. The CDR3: CASSQVAVNTGELFF. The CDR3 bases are TGTGCCAGCAGTCAGGTGGCGGTGAACACCGGAGAGCTGTTTTTT.